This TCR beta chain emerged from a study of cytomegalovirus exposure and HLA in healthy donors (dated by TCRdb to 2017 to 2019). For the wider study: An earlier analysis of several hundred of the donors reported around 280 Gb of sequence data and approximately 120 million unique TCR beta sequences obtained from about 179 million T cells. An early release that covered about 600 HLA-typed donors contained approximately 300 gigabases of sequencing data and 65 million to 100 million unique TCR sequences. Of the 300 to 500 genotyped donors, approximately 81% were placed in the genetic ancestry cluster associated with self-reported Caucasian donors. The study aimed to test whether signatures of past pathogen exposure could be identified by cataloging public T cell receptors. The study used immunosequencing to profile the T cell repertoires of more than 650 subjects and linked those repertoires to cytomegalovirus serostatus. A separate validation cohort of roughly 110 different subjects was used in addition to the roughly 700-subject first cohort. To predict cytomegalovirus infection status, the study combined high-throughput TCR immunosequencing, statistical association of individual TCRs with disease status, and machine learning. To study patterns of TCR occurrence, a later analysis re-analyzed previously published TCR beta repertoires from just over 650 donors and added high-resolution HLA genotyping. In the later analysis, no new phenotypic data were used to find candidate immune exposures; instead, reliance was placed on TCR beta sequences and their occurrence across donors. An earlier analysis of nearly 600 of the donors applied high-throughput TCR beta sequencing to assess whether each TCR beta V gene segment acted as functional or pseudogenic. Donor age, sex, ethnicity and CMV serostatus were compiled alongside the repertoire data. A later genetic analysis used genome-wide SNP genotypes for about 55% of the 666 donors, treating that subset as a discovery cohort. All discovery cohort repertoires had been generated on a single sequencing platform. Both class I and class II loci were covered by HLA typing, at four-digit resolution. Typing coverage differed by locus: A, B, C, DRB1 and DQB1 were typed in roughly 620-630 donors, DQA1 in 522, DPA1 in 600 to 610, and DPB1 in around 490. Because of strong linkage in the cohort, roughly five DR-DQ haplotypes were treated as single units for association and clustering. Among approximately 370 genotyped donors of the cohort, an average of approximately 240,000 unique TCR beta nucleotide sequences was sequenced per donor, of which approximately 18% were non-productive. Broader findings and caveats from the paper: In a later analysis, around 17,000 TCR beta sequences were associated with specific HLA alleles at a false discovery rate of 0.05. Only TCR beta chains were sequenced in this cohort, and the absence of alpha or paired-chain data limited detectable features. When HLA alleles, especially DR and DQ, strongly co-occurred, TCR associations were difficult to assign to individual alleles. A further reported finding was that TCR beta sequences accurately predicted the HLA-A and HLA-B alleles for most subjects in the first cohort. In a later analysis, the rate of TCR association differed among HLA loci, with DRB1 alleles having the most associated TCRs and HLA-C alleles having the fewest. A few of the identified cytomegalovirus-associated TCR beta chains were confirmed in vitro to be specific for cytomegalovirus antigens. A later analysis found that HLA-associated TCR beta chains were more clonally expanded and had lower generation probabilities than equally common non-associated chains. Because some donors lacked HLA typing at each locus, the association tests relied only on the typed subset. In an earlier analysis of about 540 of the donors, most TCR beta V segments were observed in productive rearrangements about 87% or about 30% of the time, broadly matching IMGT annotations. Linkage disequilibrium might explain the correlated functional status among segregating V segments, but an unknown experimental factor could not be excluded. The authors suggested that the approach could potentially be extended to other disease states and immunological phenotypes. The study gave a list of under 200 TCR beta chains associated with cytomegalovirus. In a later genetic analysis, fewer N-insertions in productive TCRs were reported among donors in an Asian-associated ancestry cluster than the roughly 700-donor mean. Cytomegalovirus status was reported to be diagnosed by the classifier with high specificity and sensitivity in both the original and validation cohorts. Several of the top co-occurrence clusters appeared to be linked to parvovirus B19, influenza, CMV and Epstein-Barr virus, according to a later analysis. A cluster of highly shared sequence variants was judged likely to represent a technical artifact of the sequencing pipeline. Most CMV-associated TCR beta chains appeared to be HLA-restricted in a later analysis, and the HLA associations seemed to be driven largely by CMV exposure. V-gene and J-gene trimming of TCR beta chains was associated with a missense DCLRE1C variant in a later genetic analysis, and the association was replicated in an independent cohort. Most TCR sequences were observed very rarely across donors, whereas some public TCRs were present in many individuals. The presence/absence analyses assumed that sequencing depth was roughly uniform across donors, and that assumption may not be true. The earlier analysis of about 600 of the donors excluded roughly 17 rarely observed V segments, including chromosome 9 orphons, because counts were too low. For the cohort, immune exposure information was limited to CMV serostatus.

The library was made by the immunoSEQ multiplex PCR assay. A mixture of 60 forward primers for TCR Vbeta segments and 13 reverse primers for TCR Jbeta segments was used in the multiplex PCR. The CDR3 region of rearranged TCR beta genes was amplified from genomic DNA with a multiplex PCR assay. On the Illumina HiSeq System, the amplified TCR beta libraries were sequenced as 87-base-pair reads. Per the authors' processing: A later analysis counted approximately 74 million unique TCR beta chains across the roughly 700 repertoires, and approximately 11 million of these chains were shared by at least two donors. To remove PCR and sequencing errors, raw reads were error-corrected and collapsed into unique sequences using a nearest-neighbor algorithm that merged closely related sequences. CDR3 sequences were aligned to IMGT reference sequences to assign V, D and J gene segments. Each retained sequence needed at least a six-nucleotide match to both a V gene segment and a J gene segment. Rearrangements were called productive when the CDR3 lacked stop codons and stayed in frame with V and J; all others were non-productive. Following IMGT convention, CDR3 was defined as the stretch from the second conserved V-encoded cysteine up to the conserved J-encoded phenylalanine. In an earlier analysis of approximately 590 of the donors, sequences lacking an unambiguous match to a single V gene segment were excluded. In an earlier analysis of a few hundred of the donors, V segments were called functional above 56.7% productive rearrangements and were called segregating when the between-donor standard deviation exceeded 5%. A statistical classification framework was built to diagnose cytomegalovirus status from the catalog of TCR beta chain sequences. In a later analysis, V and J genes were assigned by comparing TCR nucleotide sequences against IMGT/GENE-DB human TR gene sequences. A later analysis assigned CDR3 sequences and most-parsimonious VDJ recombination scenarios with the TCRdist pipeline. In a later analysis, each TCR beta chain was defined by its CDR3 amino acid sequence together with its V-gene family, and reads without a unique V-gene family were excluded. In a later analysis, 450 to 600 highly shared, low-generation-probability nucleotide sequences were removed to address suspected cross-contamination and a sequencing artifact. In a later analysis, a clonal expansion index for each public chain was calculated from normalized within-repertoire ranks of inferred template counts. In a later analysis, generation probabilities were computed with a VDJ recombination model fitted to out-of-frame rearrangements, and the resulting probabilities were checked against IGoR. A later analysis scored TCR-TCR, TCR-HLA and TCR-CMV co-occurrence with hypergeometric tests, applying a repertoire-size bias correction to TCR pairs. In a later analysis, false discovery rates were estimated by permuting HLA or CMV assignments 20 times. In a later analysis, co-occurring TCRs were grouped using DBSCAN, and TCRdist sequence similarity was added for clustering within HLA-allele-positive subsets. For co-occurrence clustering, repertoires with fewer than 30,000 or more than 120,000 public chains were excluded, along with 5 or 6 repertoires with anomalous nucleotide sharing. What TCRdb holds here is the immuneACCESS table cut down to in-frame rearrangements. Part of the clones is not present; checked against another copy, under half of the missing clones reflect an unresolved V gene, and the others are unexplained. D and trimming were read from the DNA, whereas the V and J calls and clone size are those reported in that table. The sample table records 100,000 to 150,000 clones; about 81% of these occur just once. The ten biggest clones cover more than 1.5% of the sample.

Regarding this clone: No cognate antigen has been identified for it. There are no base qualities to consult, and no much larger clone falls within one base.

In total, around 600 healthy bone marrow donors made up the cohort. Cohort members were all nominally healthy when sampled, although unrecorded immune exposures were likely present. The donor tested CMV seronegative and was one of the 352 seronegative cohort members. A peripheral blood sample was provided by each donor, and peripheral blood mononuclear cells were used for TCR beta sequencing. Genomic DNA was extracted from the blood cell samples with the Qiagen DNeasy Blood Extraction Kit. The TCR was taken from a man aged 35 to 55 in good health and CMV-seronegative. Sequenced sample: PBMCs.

The CDR3 amino acid sequence is: CAWSRSGGAYNEQFF. The nucleotide sequence is TGTGCCTGGAGTCGCAGCGGGGGGGCCTACAATGAGCAGTTCTTC. The chain couples TRBV30 to TRBJ2-1; TRBD2 agrees with 10 junctional bases. From its cysteine to its phenylalanine, the CDR3 spans 15 amino acids. Left in the record is the CDR3 DNA by itself, 45 bases read in frame from the first base. Trimming leaves V shorter by 2 bases and J shorter by 2 bases, with the junction holding 3 bases beyond the gene matches. According to the germline V gene (reference sequence), CDR1 reads GTSNPN and CDR2 reads SVGIG.